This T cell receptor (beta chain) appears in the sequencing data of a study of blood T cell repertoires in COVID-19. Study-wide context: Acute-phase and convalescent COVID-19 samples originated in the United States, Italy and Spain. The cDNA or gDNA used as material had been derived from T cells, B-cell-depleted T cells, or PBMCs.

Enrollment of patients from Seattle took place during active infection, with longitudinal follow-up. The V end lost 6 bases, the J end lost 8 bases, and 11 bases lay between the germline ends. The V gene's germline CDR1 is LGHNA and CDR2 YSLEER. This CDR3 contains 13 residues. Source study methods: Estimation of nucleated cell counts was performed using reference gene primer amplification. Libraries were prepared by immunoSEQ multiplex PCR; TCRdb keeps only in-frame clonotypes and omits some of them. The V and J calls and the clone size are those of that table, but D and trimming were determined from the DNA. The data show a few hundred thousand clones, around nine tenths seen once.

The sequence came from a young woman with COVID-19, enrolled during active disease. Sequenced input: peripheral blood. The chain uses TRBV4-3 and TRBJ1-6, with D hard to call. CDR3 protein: CASRLQWDSPLHF. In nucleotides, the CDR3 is TGCGCCAGCAGATTACAGTGGGATTCACCCCTCCACTTT.